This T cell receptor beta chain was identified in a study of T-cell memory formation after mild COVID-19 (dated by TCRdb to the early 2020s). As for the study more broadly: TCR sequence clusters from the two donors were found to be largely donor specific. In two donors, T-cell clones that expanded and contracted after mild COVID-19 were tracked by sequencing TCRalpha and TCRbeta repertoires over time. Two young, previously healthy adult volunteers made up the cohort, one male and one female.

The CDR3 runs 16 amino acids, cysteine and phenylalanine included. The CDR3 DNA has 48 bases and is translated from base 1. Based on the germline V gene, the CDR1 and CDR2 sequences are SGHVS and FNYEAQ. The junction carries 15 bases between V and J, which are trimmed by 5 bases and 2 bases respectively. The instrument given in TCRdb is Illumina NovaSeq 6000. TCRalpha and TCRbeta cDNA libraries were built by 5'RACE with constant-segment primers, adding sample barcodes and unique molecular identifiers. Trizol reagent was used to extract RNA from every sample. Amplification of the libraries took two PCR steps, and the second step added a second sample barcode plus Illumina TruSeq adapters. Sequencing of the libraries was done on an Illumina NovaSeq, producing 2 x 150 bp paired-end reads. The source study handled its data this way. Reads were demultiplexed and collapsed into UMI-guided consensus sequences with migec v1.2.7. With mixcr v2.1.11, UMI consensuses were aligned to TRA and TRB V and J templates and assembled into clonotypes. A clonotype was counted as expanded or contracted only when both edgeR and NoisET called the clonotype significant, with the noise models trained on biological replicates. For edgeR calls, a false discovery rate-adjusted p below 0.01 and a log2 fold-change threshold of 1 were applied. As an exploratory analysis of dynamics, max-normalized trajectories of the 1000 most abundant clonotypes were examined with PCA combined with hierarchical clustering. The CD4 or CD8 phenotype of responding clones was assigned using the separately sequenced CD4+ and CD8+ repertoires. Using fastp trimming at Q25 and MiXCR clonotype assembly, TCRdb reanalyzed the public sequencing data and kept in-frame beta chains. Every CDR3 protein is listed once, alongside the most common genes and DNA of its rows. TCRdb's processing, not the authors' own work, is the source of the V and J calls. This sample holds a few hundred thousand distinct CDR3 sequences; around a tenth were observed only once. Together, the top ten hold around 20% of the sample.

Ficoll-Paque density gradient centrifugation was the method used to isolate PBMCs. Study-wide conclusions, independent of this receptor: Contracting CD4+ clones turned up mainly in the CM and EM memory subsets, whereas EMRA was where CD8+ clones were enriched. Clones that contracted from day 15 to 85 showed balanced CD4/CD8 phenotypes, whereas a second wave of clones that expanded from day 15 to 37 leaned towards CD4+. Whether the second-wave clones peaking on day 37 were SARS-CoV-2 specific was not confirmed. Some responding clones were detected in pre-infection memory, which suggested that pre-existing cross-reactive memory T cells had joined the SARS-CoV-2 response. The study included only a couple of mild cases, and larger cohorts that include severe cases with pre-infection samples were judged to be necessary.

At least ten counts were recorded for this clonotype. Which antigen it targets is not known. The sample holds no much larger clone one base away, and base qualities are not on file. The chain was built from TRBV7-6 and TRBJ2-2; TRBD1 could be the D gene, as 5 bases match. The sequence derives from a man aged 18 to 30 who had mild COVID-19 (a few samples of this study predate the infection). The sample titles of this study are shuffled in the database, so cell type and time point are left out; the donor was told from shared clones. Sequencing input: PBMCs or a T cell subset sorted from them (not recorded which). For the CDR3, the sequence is CASSAARQGNTGELFF. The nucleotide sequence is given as TGTGCCAGCAGCGCAGCCCGCCAGGGCAACACCGGGGAGCTGTTTTTT.